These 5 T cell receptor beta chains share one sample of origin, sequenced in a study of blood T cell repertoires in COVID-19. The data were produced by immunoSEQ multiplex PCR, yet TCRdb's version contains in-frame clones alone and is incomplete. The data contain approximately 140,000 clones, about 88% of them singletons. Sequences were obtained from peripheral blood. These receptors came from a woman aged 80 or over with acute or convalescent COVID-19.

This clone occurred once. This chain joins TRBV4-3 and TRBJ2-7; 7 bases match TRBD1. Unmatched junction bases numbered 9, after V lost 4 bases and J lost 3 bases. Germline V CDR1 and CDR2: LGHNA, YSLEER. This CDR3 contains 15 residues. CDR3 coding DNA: TGCGCCAGCAGCCTGGGACAGACTTCTCTCTACGAGCAGTACTTC. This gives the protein CASSLGQTSLYEQYF.

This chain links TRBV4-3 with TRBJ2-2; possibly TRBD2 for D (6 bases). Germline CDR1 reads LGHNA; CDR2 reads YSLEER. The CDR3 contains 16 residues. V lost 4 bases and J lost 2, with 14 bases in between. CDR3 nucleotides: TGCGCCAGCAGCCTTCGTCCGGGGGATAACACCGGGGAGCTGTTTTTT. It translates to CASSLRPGDNTGELFF.

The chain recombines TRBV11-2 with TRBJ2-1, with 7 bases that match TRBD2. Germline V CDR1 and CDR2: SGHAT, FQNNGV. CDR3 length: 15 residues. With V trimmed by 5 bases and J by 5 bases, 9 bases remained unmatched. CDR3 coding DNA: TGTGCCAGCAGCCTATTCACTAGCGACCACAATGAGCAGTTCTTC. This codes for CASSLFTSDHNEQFF.

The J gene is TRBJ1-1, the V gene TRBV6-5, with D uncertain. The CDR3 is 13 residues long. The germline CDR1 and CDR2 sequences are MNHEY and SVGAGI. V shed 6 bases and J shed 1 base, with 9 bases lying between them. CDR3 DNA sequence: TGTGCCAGCAGGAAAGGGAGGAACACTGAAGCTTTCTTT. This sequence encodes CASRKGRNTEAFF.

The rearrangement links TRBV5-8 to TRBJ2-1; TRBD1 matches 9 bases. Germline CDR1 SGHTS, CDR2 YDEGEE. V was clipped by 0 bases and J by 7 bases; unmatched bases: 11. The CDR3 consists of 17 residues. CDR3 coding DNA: TGTGCCAGCAGCTTGGATCGCGGGACAGGGTGGGCTAATGAGCAGTTCTTC. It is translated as CASSLDRGTGWANEQFF.